This T cell receptor beta chain was recorded in a study of OX40 agonist ivuxolimab in advanced cancers. About the research overall: An agonistic human IgG2 monoclonal antibody against OX40 (CD134) was given.

On this clone: The antigen is unknown.

Measured with immunoSEQ multiplex PCR; TCRdb has only the in-frame clones, and not every one. The repertoire includes tens of thousands of clones, around nine tenths of them detected once, and roughly 1.1% sits in the top ten. Overall study results and limits: Mean expanded clone counts were higher in CD8+ than CD4+ T cells. There was clonal expansion of CD4+ and CD8+ blood T cells by week 6 at 0.1 to 3.0 mg/kg.

CDR1 and CDR2 from the germline V gene are LNHDA and SQIVND (reference sequence). This CDR3 region has 16 residues. J was trimmed by 0 bases and V by 5 bases; bases with no gene match: 4. Sequenced material: CD4+ or CD8+ T cells sorted from blood, taken in a trial of the OX40 agonist ivuxolimab. V usage is TRBV19 and J usage is TRBJ2-1, with 10 bases identical to TRBD2. The origin of this receptor is an adult with an advanced solid tumor such as melanoma, head and neck, liver or kidney cancer. This CDR3 reads CASSGLAVPSYNEQFF. The CDR3 DNA reads TGTGCCAGTAGTGGACTAGCGGTACCCTCCTACAATGAGCAGTTCTTC.